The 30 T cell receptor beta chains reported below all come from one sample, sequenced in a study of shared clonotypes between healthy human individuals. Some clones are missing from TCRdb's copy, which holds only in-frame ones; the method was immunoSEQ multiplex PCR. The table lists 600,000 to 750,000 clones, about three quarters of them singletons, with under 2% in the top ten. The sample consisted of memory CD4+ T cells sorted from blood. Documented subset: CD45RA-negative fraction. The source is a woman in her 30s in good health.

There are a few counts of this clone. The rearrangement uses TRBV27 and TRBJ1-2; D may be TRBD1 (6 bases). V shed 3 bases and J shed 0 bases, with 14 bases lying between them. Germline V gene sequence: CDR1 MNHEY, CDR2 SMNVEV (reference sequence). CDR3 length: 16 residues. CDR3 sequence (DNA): TGTGCCAGCAGTTTGCGAACAGGGCAAGCTAACTATGGCTACACCTTC. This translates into CASSLRTGQANYGYTF.

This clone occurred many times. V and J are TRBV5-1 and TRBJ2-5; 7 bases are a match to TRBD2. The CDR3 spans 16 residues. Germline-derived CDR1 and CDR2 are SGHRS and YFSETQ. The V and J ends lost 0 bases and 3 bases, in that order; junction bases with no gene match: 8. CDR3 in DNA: TGCGCCAGCAGCTTGGTACGGGCTAGCGGAAAAGAGACCCAGTACTTC. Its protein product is CASSLVRASGKETQYF.

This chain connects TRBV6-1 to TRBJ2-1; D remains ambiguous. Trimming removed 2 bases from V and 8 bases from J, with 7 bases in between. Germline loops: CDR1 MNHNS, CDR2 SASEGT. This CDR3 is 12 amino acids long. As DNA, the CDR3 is TGTGCCAGCAGTGAAACGGTTTATGAGCAGTTCTTC. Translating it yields CASSETVYEQFF.

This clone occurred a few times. CDR3 DNA: TGTGCCAGCGGGGTTAGCGGGAGCTACGAGCAGTACTTC. Its translation: CASGVSGSYEQYF. The chain uses TRBV28 and TRBJ2-7; the match to TRBD2 covers 9 bases. Losses at the gene ends were 8 bases for V and 3 bases for J; bases not matched to a gene: 5. The CDR3 sequence is 13 residues long. The germline V gene encodes CDR1 MDHEN and CDR2 SYDVKM.

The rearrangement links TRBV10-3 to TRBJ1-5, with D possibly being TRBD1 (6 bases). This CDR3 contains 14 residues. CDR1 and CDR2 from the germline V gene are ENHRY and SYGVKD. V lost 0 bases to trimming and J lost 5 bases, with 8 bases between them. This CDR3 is CAISESSGDQPQHF. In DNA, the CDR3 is TGTGCCATCAGTGAGTCGTCAGGGGATCAGCCCCAGCATTTT.

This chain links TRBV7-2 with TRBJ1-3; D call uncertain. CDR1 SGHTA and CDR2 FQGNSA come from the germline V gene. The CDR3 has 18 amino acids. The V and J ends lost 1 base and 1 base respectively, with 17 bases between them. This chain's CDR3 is CASSLGWISGLSGNTIYF. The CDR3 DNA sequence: TGTGCCAGCAGCTTAGGGTGGATCTCCGGGCTATCTGGAAACACCATATATTTT.

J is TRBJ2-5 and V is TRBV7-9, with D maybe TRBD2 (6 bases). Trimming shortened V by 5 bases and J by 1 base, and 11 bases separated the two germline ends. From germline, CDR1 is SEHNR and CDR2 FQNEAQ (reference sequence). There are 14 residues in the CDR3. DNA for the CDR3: TGTGCCAGCAGCCTAAGAGCGGGCCAAGAGACCCAGTACTTC. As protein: CASSLRAGQETQYF.

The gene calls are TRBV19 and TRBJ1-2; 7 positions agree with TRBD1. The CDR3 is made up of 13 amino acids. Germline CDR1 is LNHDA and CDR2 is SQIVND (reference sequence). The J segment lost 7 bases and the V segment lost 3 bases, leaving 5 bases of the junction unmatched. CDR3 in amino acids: CASSMGTVLGYTF. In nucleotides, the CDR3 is TGTGCCAGTAGTATGGGGACAGTTCTTGGCTACACCTTC. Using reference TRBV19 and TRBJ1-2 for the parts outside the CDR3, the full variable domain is DGGITQSPKYLFRKEGQNVTLSCEQNLNHDAMYWYRQDPGQGLRLIYYSQIVNDFQKGDIAEGYSVSREKKESFPLTVTSAQKNPTAFYLCASSMGTVLGYTFGSGTRLTVV.

This CDR3 is CASSGGRSWGSSEQPQHF. The CDR3 DNA is TGTGCCAGCAGTGGGGGAAGATCTTGGGGAAGTTCAGAACAGCCCCAGCATTTT. V gene TRBV6-1 combines with J gene TRBJ1-5; D is unresolved. Germline V lookup: CDR1 MNHNS, CDR2 SASEGT. The length of the CDR3 is 18 residues. V dropped 4 bases and J dropped 7 bases, with 26 bases sitting between them.

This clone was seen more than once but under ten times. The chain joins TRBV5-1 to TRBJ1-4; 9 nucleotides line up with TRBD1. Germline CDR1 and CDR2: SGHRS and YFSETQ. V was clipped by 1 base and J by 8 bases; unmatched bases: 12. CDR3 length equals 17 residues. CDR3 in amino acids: CASSLSLVGQGGEKLFF. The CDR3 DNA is TGCGCCAGCAGCTTGTCTTTAGTGGGACAGGGTGGCGAAAAACTGTTTTTT.

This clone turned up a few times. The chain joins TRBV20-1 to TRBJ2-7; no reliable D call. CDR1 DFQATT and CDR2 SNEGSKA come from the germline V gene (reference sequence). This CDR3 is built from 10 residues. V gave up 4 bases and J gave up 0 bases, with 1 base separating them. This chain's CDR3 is CSAISYEQYF. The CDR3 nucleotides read TGCAGTGCTATCTCCTACGAGCAGTACTTC.

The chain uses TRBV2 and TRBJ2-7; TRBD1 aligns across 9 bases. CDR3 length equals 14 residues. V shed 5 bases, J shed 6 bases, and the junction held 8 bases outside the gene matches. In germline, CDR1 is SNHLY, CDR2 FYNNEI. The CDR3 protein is CASSKQDRGGEQYF. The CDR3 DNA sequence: TGTGCCAGCAGTAAGCAGGACAGGGGAGGCGAGCAGTACTTC.

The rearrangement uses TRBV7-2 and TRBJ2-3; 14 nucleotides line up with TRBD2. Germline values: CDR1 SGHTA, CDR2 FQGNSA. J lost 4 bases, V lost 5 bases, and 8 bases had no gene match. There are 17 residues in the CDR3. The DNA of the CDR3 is TGTGCCAGCAGCCCGGGACTAGCGGGAGAAGTCTCAGATACGCAGTATTTT. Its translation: CASSPGLAGEVSDTQYF.

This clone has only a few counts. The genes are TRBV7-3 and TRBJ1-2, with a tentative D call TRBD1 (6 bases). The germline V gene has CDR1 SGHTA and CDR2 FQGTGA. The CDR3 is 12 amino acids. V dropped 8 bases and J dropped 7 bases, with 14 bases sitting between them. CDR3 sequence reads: CASSLQGRGYTF. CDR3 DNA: TGTGCCAGCTCCCTACAGGGACGTGGCTACACCTTC.

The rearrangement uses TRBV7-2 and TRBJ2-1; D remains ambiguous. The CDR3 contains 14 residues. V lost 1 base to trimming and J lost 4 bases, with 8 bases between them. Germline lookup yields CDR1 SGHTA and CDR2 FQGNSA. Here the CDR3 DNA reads TGTGCCAGCAGCTTAGTCCGGATATACAATGAGCAGTTCTTC. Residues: CASSLVRIYNEQFF.

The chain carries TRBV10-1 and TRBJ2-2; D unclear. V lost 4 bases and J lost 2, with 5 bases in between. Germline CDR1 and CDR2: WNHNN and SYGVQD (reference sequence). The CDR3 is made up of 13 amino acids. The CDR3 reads CASSVQNTGELFF. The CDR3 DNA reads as TGCGCCAGCAGTGTACAAAACACCGGGGAGCTGTTTTTT.

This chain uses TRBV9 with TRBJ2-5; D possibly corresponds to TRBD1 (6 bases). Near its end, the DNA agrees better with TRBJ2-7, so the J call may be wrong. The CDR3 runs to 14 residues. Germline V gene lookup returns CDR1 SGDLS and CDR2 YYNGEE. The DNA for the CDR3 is TGTGCCAGCAGCGTTGCGACAGGCCCCTACGAGCAGTACTTC. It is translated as CASSVATGPYEQYF.

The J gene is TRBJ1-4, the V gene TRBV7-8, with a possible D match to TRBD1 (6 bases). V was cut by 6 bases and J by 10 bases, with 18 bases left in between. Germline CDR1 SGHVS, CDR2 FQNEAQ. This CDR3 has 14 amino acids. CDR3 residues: CASRDPGAAGKLFF. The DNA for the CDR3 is TGTGCCAGCAGGGACCCGGGGGCCGCGGGAAAACTGTTTTTT.

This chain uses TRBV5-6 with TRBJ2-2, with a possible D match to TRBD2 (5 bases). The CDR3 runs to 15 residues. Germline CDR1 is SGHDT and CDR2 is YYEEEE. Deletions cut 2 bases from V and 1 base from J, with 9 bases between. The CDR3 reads CASSLAAQNTGELFF. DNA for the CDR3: TGTGCCAGCAGCTTAGCGGCGCAGAACACCGGGGAGCTGTTTTTT.

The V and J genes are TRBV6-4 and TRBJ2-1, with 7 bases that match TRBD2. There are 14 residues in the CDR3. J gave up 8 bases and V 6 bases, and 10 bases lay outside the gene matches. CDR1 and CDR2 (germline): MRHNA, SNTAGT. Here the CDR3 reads CASSLGGGEDEQFF. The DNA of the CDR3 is TGTGCCAGCAGCTTGGGGGGAGGGGAAGATGAGCAGTTCTTC.

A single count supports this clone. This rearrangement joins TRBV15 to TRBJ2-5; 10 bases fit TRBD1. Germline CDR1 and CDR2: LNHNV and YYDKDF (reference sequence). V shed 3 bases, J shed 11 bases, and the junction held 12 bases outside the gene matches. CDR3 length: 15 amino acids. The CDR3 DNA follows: TGTGCCACCAGCAGGGCAGGGACAGGGGTGGGGGAGCAGTACTTC. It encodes CATSRAGTGVGEQYF.

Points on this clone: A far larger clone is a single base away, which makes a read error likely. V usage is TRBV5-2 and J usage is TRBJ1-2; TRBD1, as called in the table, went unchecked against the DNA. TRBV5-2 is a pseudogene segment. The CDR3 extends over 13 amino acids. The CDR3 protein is CASSHPRNYGYTF. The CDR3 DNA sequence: TGTGCCAGCAGCCACCCCAGAAACTATGGCTACACCTTC.

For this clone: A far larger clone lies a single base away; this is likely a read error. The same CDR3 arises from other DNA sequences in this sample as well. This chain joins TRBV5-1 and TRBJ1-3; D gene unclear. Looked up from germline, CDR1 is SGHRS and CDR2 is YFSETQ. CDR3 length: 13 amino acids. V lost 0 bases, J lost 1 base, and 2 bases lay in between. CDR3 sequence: CASSLGSGNTIYF. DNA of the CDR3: TGCGCCAGCAGCTTGGGTTCTGGAAACACCATATATTTT.

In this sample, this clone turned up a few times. The CDR3 here is CASSQDRQKGSPLHF. CDR3 DNA sequence: TGTGCCAGCAGCCAAGATCGCCAAAAGGGGTCACCCCTCCACTTT. V is TRBV4-2 and J is TRBJ1-6; maybe TRBD1 (5 bases). Germline CDR1 is LGHNA and CDR2 is YNFKEQ. CDR3 length equals 15 residues. V lost 0 bases and J lost 10, with 13 bases in between.

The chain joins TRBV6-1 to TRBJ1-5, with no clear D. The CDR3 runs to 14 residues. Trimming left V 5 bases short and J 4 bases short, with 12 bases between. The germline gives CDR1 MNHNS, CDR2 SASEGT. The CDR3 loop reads CASSFLRSNQPQHF. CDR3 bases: TGTGCCAGCAGTTTCCTCCGTTCGAATCAGCCCCAGCATTTT.

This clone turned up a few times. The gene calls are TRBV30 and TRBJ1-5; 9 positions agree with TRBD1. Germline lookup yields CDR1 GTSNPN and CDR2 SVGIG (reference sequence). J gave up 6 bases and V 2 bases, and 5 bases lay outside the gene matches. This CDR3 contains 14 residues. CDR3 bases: TGTGCCTGGAGTAGGGACAGGGTCGGTCAGCCCCAGCATTTT. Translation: CAWSRDRVGQPQHF. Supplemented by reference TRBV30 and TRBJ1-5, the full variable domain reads SQTIHQWPATLVQPVGSPLSLECTVEGTSNPNLYWYRQAAGRGLQLLFYSVGIGQISSEVPQNLSASRPQDRQFILSSKKLLLSDSGFYLCAWSRDRVGQPQHFGDGTRLSIL.

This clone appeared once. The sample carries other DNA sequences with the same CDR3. CDR3 region: CASSPGGQETQYF. Here the CDR3 DNA reads TGCGCCAGCAGCCCCGGGGGACAAGAGACCCAGTACTTC. The rearrangement uses TRBV5-1 and TRBJ2-5; D is possibly TRBD2 (6 bases). V lost 4 bases and J lost 2, with 9 bases in between. Germline CDR1 reads SGHRS; CDR2 reads YFSETQ. The CDR3 spans 13 residues.

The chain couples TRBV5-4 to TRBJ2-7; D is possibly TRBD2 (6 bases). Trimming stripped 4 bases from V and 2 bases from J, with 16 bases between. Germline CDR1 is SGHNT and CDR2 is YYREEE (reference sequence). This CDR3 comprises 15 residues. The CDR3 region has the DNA TGTGCCAGCAGCCCCCGGAGGGGATTACCCTACGAGCAGTACTTC. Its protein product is CASSPRRGLPYEQYF.

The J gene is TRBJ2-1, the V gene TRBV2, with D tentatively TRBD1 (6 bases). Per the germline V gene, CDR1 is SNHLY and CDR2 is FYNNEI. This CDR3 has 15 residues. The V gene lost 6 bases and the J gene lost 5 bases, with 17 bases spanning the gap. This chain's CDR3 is CASSEGQSFNNEQFF. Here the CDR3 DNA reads TGTGCCAGCAGCGAGGGACAAAGCTTTAACAATGAGCAGTTCTTC.

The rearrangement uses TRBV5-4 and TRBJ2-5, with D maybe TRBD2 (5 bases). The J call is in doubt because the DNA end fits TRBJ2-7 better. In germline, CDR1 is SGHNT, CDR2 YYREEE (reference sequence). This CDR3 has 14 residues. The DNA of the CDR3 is TGTGCCAGCAGCTTGGACGAGCGGAACTACGAGCAGTACTTC. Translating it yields CASSLDERNYEQYF.